The 29 T cell receptor beta chains below come from one sample, sequenced in a study of T cells after yellow fever vaccination. TCRdb re-called the 5' RACE reads through MiXCR, storing one row per CDR3 protein. The sample records 200,000 to 300,000 distinct CDR3 sequences, 13% being singletons. Specimen: CD4+ T cells sorted from PBMCs, collected 45 days after the yellow fever booster vaccination. Source of these receptors: a man aged 30 to 39 who received the YFV17D yellow fever vaccine.

This clonotype has at least ten counts. The chain is built from TRBV25-1 and TRBJ2-7; tentative D call: TRBD2 (6 bases). CDR3 length: 14 amino acids. CDR1 and CDR2 from the germline V gene are MGHDK and SYGVNS. Trimming pared 8 bases from V and 1 base from J, leaving 15 bases between. As DNA, the CDR3 is TGTGCCAGCGGGGGGTCGCTCGGGTCCTACGAGCAGTACTTC. It is translated as CASGGSLGSYEQYF.

This clonotype has only a few counts. The chain has TRBV12-3 or TRBV12-4 and TRBJ2-7; 7 bases match TRBD1. The CDR3 sequence is 13 residues long. Losses at the gene ends were 5 bases for V and 5 bases for J; bases not matched to a gene: 6. CDR3 sequence: CASSPTGVHEQYF. Here the CDR3 DNA reads TGTGCCAGCAGTCCAACAGGGGTACACGAGCAGTACTTC.

This clonotype was detected many times. Relative to the germline gene, one junction end is altered; a read error may explain this. The chain combines TRBV20-1 with TRBJ2-7; 7 nucleotides match TRBD1. The CDR3 extends over 13 amino acids. Germline values: CDR1 DFQATT, CDR2 SNEGSKA (reference sequence). CDR3 residues: CSARDRTGQSISF. The CDR3 DNA is TGCAGTGCTAGAGATAGGACGGGACAGTCAATTAGCTTC.

The chain employs TRBV6-2 or TRBV6-3 and TRBJ2-3, with TRBD2 matching 9 bases. V shed 6 bases, J shed 6 bases, and the junction held 4 bases outside the gene matches. The germline V gene has CDR1 MNHEY and CDR2 SVGEGT. This CDR3 is 13 amino acids long. CDR3 region: CASRASGKDTQYF. The CDR3 DNA reads as TGTGCCAGCAGGGCTAGCGGGAAGGATACGCAGTATTTT.

This clonotype was counted between two and nine times. The chain combines TRBV10-3 with TRBJ2-3; D possibly corresponds to TRBD1 (6 bases). CDR1 is ENHRY and CDR2 is SYGVKD in the germline V gene. V shed 5 bases and J shed 6 bases, with 12 bases lying between them. The CDR3 has 13 amino acids. CDR3 DNA: TGTGCCATCAGTACAACAGGGCCCGATACGCAGTATTTT. Amino acid sequence: CAISTTGPDTQYF.

The chain uses TRBV20-1 and TRBJ1-3; a weak D match, TRBD1 (5 bases). The CDR3 length is 13 residues. The germline CDR1 and CDR2 sequences are DFQATT and SNEGSKA (reference sequence). Deletions cut 3 bases from V and 2 bases from J, with 8 bases between. CDR3 in amino acids: CSARGRAGNTIYF. CDR3 DNA: TGCAGTGCTAGGGGCAGGGCTGGAAACACCATATATTTT.

In its sample, this clonotype was seen a few times. The rearrangement joins TRBV18 to TRBJ1-5; no clear D. The length of the CDR3 is 13 residues. CDR1 and CDR2 from the germline V gene are KGHSH and LQKENI. The ends were cut back, 1 base at V and 10 bases at J, with 11 bases in the middle. Here the CDR3 reads CASSPLRFSPQHF. CDR3 nucleotides: TGTGCCAGCTCACCACTCAGGTTTTCACCCCAGCATTTT.

The V gene is TRBV3-1, the J gene TRBJ1-6; possible D gene TRBD1, 5 bases. The germline V and J ends were trimmed by 0 bases and 7 bases, with 13 bases remaining between them. CDR1 and CDR2 (germline): LGHDT, YNNKEL (reference sequence). This CDR3 spans 16 amino acids. The DNA for the CDR3 is TGTGCCAGCAGCCAAGATGGGGCAGGACTAAATTCACCCCTCCACTTT. It is translated as CASSQDGAGLNSPLHF.

This rearrangement joins TRBV2 to TRBJ2-5; D is ambiguous. CDR3 length: 13 residues. V lost 2 bases and J lost 7, with 11 bases in between. Per germline, CDR1 SNHLY and CDR2 FYNNEI. In nucleotides, the CDR3 is TGTGCCAGCAGTGAATTTGAAGGGTCGACCCAGTACTTC. This gives the protein CASSEFEGSTQYF.

J is TRBJ2-1 and V is TRBV5-1; unclear D gene. V dropped 6 bases and J dropped 2 bases, with 12 bases sitting between them. CDR3 size: 14 residues. CDR1 SGHRS and CDR2 YFSETQ come from the germline V gene. CDR3 DNA: TGCGCCAGCACTCGCGACCGGGCCTACAATGAGCAGTTCTTC. This encodes CASTRDRAYNEQFF.

This clonotype was seen a single time. The chain combines TRBV29-1 with TRBJ2-2, with D possibly matching TRBD1 (6 bases). Germline V CDR1 and CDR2: SQVTM, ANQGSEA. The CDR3 covers 12 residues. Trimming shortened V by 5 bases and J by 5 bases, and 9 bases separated the two germline ends. The CDR3 is CSVNRETGELFF. In DNA form, the CDR3 reads TGCAGCGTTAACAGGGAAACCGGGGAGCTGTTTTTT.

The V gene is TRBV7-2, the J gene TRBJ2-7; a possible D gene is TRBD2 (6 bases). V was cut by 5 bases and J by 3 bases, with 14 bases left in between. Germline V CDR1 and CDR2: SGHTA, FQGNSA. The CDR3 has 14 amino acids. The CDR3 nucleotides are TGTGCCAGCAGCCTGGCGGCGGGGAGCTACGAGCAGTACTTC. Encoded protein: CASSLAAGSYEQYF.

The chain recombines TRBV7-8 with TRBJ2-7; D is uncertain. V gave up 1 base and J gave up 2 bases, with 9 bases separating them. The CDR3 length is 14 residues. Germline values: CDR1 SGHVS, CDR2 FQNEAQ. DNA for the CDR3: TGTGCCAGCAGCTTAGTAGTTACAACCTACGAGCAGTACTTC. Its protein is CASSLVVTTYEQYF. The full variable domain, rest sourced from reference TRBV7-8 and TRBJ2-7, is GAGVSQSPRYKVAKRGQDVALRCDPISGHVSLFWYQQALGQGPEFLTYFQNEAQLDKSGLPSDRFFAERPEGSVSTLKIQRTQQEDSAVYLCASSLVVTTYEQYFGPGTRLTVT.

The V call is TRBV2, the J call TRBJ2-1; possible D gene TRBD2, 5 bases. The CDR3 consists of 13 residues. CDR1 is SNHLY, CDR2 FYNNEI, per germline. V was clipped by 4 bases and J by 10 bases, with 14 bases between them. For the CDR3, the DNA is TGTGCCAGCAGTGTGGAGGCTGCTCGGGAGCAGTTCTTC. Encoded protein: CASSVEAAREQFF.

This chain joins TRBV3-1 and TRBJ2-5; 7 bases are shared with TRBD2. Germline V gene sequence: CDR1 LGHDT, CDR2 YNNKEL (reference sequence). J was trimmed by 2 bases and V by 0 bases; bases with no gene match: 12. The CDR3 has 18 residues. The chain's CDR3 is CASSQEMLMRERQETQYF. CDR3 coding DNA: TGTGCCAGCAGCCAAGAGATGCTCATGCGGGAGCGACAAGAGACCCAGTACTTC.

This clonotype was seen a single time. The chain carries TRBV7-2 and TRBJ1-3, with TRBD1 as a possible D gene (6 bases). Trimming shortened V by 10 bases and J by 0 bases, and 13 bases separated the two germline ends. Germline V CDR1 and CDR2: SGHTA, FQGNSA. There are 14 residues in the CDR3. CDR3 in DNA: TGTGCCACCAATACAGGGAGCTCTGGAAACACCATATATTTT. Protein product: CATNTGSSGNTIYF.

This clonotype has more than one count but fewer than ten. V is TRBV7-2 and J is TRBJ2-6, with D hard to call. This CDR3 spans 14 amino acids. Per the germline V gene, CDR1 is SGHTA and CDR2 is FQGNSA. V was cut by 9 bases and J by 0 bases, with 9 bases left in between. The CDR3 DNA reads TGTGCCAGTCGTCTCAACTCTGGGGCCAACGTCCTGACTTTC. Translation: CASRLNSGANVLTF.

The chain combines TRBV23-1 with TRBJ2-5, with a weak D call TRBD2 (5 bases). TRBV23-1 is labeled an ORF, and its function is uncertain. The V end was cut by 8 bases, the J end by 2 bases, with 18 bases between. This CDR3 contains 15 residues. The CDR3, as DNA: TGCGCCAGCCCGCGGGCCTCAACCCCGCAAGAGACCCAGTACTTC. Its protein product is CASPRASTPQETQYF.

The chain joins TRBV2 to TRBJ1-4; D not resolved. CDR3 length: 14 residues. Trimming cost V 4 bases and J 3 bases, with 9 bases left between them. Germline assignment: CDR1 SNHLY and CDR2 FYNNEI. The CDR3 sequence: CASSVGRSNEKLFF. CDR3 nucleotide sequence: TGTGCCAGCAGTGTGGGCAGATCTAATGAAAAACTGTTTTTT.

CDR3 sequence reads: CASSLDTVATEAFF. The CDR3, as DNA: TGCGCCAGCAGCTTGGATACAGTCGCCACTGAAGCTTTCTTT. The gene calls are TRBV5-1 and TRBJ1-1; unclear D gene. The CDR3 runs 14 residues. Germline-derived CDR1 and CDR2 are SGHRS and YFSETQ. V was cut by 0 bases and J by 4 bases, with 10 bases left in between.

V gene TRBV15 combines with J gene TRBJ1-1, with a weak D call TRBD1 (5 bases). Germline V lookup: CDR1 LNHNV, CDR2 YYDKDF (reference sequence). CDR3 length equals 13 residues. V lost 5 bases and J lost 0, with 7 bases in between. The CDR3, as DNA: TGTGCCACCAGCGGGGGTATGAACACTGAAGCTTTCTTT. Its translation is CATSGGMNTEAFF.

This chain joins TRBV12-3 or TRBV12-4 and TRBJ2-1; no clear D. V dropped 1 base and J dropped 3 bases, with 7 bases sitting between them. The CDR3 contains 14 residues. The CDR3 nucleotides read TGTGCCAGCAGTTTAGATGTAGGCTACAATGAGCAGTTCTTC. Its protein is CASSLDVGYNEQFF.

This clonotype was detected a few times. The chain couples TRBV5-6 to TRBJ1-1, with 7 bases that match TRBD1. CDR1 and CDR2 from the germline V gene are SGHDT and YYEEEE. The CDR3 runs to 17 residues. After removal of 3 bases from V and 3 bases from J, the junction contained 14 bases not matched to a gene. CDR3 nucleotides: TGTGCCAGCAGCTCCCGAGGGGGCGCGGATTTGTACACTGAAGCTTTCTTT. As protein: CASSSRGGADLYTEAFF.

The sample holds a few counts of this clonotype. This chain connects TRBV4-3 to TRBJ2-1, with TRBD2 identical over 8 bases. The trim removed 5 bases at V and 5 bases at J, leaving 8 bases unmatched. Germline lookup yields CDR1 LGHNA and CDR2 YSLEER. The CDR3 has 15 amino acids. The CDR3 bases are TGCGCCAGCAGCGTCCAGATAGCGGGACACAATGAGCAGTTCTTC. Its translation: CASSVQIAGHNEQFF.

This clonotype appeared a few times. The rearrangement joins TRBV4-3 to TRBJ2-2, with 8 bases identical to TRBD2. The CDR3 sequence is 15 residues long. Germline CDR1 is LGHNA and CDR2 is YSLEER. After removal of 4 bases from V and 1 base from J, the junction contained 2 bases not matched to a gene. This CDR3 reads CASSPGGGNTGELFF. The CDR3 coding sequence is TGCGCCAGCAGCCCCGGGGGGGGGAACACCGGGGAGCTGTTTTTT.

The chain links TRBV29-1 to TRBJ1-4; no clear D. The V and J ends lost 7 bases and 7 bases respectively, with 19 bases between them. The germline V gene encodes CDR1 SQVTM and CDR2 ANQGSEA. This CDR3 is built from 14 residues. The CDR3 DNA reads TGCAGCGCCCTGGGGAGCATCCTAGGTGAAAAACTGTTTTTT. Protein: CSALGSILGEKLFF.

This clonotype was observed a handful of times. The chain has TRBV20-1 and TRBJ1-6, with a weak D call TRBD1 (5 bases). The CDR3 is made up of 15 amino acids. V lost 1 base, J lost 6 bases, and 13 bases lay in between. Germline-derived CDR1 and CDR2 are DFQATT and SNEGSKA (reference sequence). The chain's CDR3 is CSARVQGLANSPLHF. The CDR3 DNA sequence: TGCAGTGCTAGAGTCCAGGGACTTGCTAATTCACCCCTCCACTTT.

This clonotype was counted only a few times. The chain links TRBV20-1 to TRBJ2-5; 8 nucleotides align to TRBD2. With 3 bases clipped from V and 2 bases from J, the junction kept 5 bases outside the gene matches. The CDR3 runs 14 residues. Per germline, CDR1 DFQATT and CDR2 SNEGSKA (reference sequence). CDR3 coding DNA: TGCAGTGCTAGGTCACTAGCGGTTCAAGAGACCCAGTACTTC. Its translation is CSARSLAVQETQYF.

This clonotype was found many times. The J gene is TRBJ2-1, the V gene TRBV20-1; 13 bases align to TRBD2. V was pared by 5 bases and J by 6 bases, with 7 bases of the junction left unmatched. The CDR3 sequence is 15 residues long. Looked up from germline, CDR1 is DFQATT and CDR2 is SNEGSKA (reference sequence). The CDR3, as DNA: TGCAGTGCTTTGAGGACTAGCGGGGGTACCAATGAGCAGTTCTTC. Translation gives CSALRTSGGTNEQFF.